This is a list of T cell receptor beta chains from one sample in a study of cytotoxic CD8 clonotypes in ibrutinib-treated CLL. Libraries were prepared by immunoSEQ multiplex PCR; TCRdb keeps only in-frame clonotypes and omits some of them. The sample records approximately 120,000 clones, approximately 81% being singletons. The material was PBMCs, obtained after 24 months of ibrutinib treatment. The receptors shown here come from a human donor with chronic lymphocytic leukemia. CDR3s include the opening cysteine and the closing phenylalanine or tryptophan. D genes are given only for firm matches. Clone size is shown for a subset of rows, as once, few, many or a class of expanded clone.

TRBD1 | TRBJ1-6 | . | 15 | TRBV18 | TGTGCCAGCACCGAACGGACAGGGGGCGATTCACCCCTCCACTTT | CASTERTGGDSPLHF
TRBD1 | TRBJ1-1 | few | 15 | TRBV4-2 | TGTGCCAGCAGCACACAACAGGGGGTGAACACTGAAGCTTTCTTT | CASSTQQGVNTEAFF
TRBD2 | TRBJ2-7 | . | 13 | TRBV29-1 | TGCAGCGTTGAAACTCGGGGGGGCTACGAGCAGTACTTC | CSVETRGGYEQYF
TRBD1 | TRBJ2-1 | . | 15 | TRBV6-5 | TGTGCCAGCAGTTACGACAGGGTAGCCTACAATGAGCAGTTCTTC | CASSYDRVAYNEQFF
. | TRBJ1-2 | . | 17 | TRBV7-2 | TGTGCCAGCAGCTTAGCGCCAGGGACGGAAGCTAACTATGGCTACACCTTC | CASSLAPGTEANYGYTF
. | TRBJ1-3 | . | 15 | TRBV18 | TGTGCCAGCTCACCATCGGCAGACACTGGAAACACCATATATTTT | CASSPSADTGNTIYF
TRBD1 | TRBJ2-7 | . | 17 | TRBV5-5 | TGTGCCAGCAGCTCGTCCCAGGGGGACGTTAGATACAACGAGCAGTACTTC | CASSSSQGDVRYNEQYF
. | TRBJ1-1 | . | 17 | TRBV7-2 | TGTGCCAGCAGCTTCCAAGGACCGGACGATAAAAACACTGAAGCTTTCTTT | CASSFQGPDDKNTEAFF
TRBD1 | TRBJ2-2 | . | 16 | TRBV7-3 | TGTGCCAGCAGCTGGCAGGGACAGGGTAACACCGGGGAGCTGTTTTTT | CASSWQGQGNTGELFF
. | TRBJ2-3 | . | 14 | TRBV10-3 | TGTGCCATCAGTGAGGGGTCGGGCACAGATACGCAGTATTTT | CAISEGSGTDTQYF
. | TRBJ2-3 | . | 14 | TRBV6-5 | TGTGCCAGCAGCGGACGGGACTTCACAGATACGCAGTATTTT | CASSGRDFTDTQYF
. | TRBJ2-1 | . | 15 | TRBV28 | TGTGCCAGCGAAGGGGCGGGACAGCACTACAATGAGCAGTTCTTC | CASEGAGQHYNEQFF
. | TRBJ1-3 | few | 13 | TRBV30 | TGTGCCTGGAGTGCGGGGCCTGGAAACACCATATATTTT | CAWSAGPGNTIYF
. | TRBJ1-5 | . | 14 | TRBV5-1 | TGCGCCAGCAGCTTGGAACAGGGAGAGCAGCCCCAGCATTTT | CASSLEQGEQPQHF
TRBD2 | TRBJ2-1 | . | 15 | TRBV9 | TGTGCCAGCAGCCCCCTAGCGGGGGGGACAGTCGAGCAGTTCTTC | CASSPLAGGTVEQFF
. | TRBJ1-1 | . | 14 | TRBV28 | TGTGCCAGCAAACTGGGTGGGCGGAACACTGAAGCTTTCTTT | CASKLGGRNTEAFF
. | TRBJ2-3 | . | 15 | TRBV30 | TGTGCCTGGACCCGGGGGGCCTATAGCACAGATACGCAGTATTTT | CAWTRGAYSTDTQYF
. | TRBJ2-3 | . | 18 | TRBV7-9 | TGTGCCAGCAGCGCCCTCCGGGACTGGATCATTAGCACAGATACGCAGTATTTT | CASSALRDWIISTDTQYF
. | TRBJ2-3 | . | 15 | TRBV5-1 | TGCGCCAGCAGCCCTGGACCAGGGGGGCAAGATACGCAGTATTTT | CASSPGPGGQDTQYF
TRBD1 | TRBJ1-1 | . | 21 | TRBV27 | TGTGCCAGCAGTCCACACCCGGGACAGAGAACATACCCCTTCGAGAGGACTGAAGCTTTCTTT | CASSPHPGQRTYPFERTEAFF
TRBD1 | TRBJ1-2 | . | 16 | TRBV7-8 | TGTGCCAGCAGCTTAGGCGGGACAGGGGGATACTATGGCTACACCTTC | CASSLGGTGGYYGYTF
TRBD1 | TRBJ1-1 | . | 15 | TRBV6-1 | TGTGCCAGCAGTGGGCGGACAGGGGAGAACACTGAAGCTTTCTTT | CASSGRTGENTEAFF
. | TRBJ1-1 | . | 13 | TRBV27 | TGTGCCAGCAGTTTCGCGTCCAACACTGAAGCTTTCTTT | CASSFASNTEAFF